Listed below are T cell receptor beta chains from one sample, sequenced in a study of blood T cell repertoires in COVID-19. The protocol was immunoSEQ multiplex PCR, while the TCRdb copy is restricted to in-frame clones and leaves out a portion. The top ten clones hold around 3.4% of a sample with 240,000 or so clones, roughly 80% of them seen once. The source material was peripheral blood. These receptors all come from a woman aged 18-29 years with acute or convalescent COVID-19. CDR3s include the opening cysteine and the closing phenylalanine or tryptophan. D genes are given only for firm matches. Rows may omit the clone size; those that give it use once, few, many or a size class.

CDR3aa	CDR3nt	d_gene	v_gene	abundance	j_gene
CASSYYLTSRNEQFF	TGTGCCAGCAGCTACTATTTGACTTCGCGCAATGAGCAGTTCTTC	.	TRBV5-8	.	TRBJ2-1
CAIRGDREGIEAFF	TGTGCCATCAGGGGGGACAGGGAGGGGATTGAAGCTTTCTTT	TRBD1	TRBV10-3	.	TRBJ1-1
CASSVGSYSEQYF	TGTGCCAGCAGCGTAGGGAGTTATTCCGAGCAGTACTTC	.	TRBV9	.	TRBJ2-7
CATQTSASYNEQFF	TGTGCCACCCAGACTAGCGCATCCTACAATGAGCAGTTCTTC	TRBD2	TRBV19	many	TRBJ2-1
CASSDLTSPTAVNTGELFF	TGCGCCAGCAGCGACCTGACTAGCCCGACTGCGGTAAACACCGGGGAGCTGTTTTTT	TRBD2	TRBV10-1	.	TRBJ2-2
CASRGAQETQYF	TGTGCCAGCAGGGGAGCGCAAGAGACCCAGTACTTC	.	TRBV2	.	TRBJ2-5
CASSQSGTSGSSSYNEQFF	TGCGCCAGCAGTCAATCCGGGACTAGCGGGAGTAGCTCCTACAATGAGCAGTTCTTC	TRBD2	TRBV23-1	.	TRBJ2-1
CASSGLREGYGYTF	TGTGCCAGCAGCGGCCTCAGGGAGGGCTATGGCTACACCTTC	.	TRBV5-4	.	TRBJ1-2
CASSYRVSGANVLTF	TGTGCCAGCAGCTACAGGGTGTCTGGGGCCAACGTCCTGACTTTC	.	TRBV7-9	.	TRBJ2-6
CASSGTAYNSPLHF	TGTGCCAGCTCAGGGACAGCTTATAATTCACCCCTCCACTTT	TRBD1	TRBV18	.	TRBJ1-6
CASSLVPPTVSGNTIYF	TGCGCCAGCAGCTTGGTACCTCCTACCGTCTCTGGAAACACCATATATTTT	.	TRBV5-1	.	TRBJ1-3
CASSIGLAGGNEQFF	TGTGCCAGTAGTATAGGACTAGCGGGAGGCAATGAGCAGTTCTTC	TRBD2	TRBV19	.	TRBJ2-1
CASSLVSWTGQNNSPLHF	TGCGCCAGCAGCTTGGTTTCTTGGACCGGACAGAATAATTCACCCCTCCACTTT	.	TRBV5-1	.	TRBJ1-6
CASSLGTSGQETQYF	TGTGCCAGCAGCTTAGGAACTAGCGGGCAAGAGACCCAGTACTTC	TRBD2	TRBV7-6	.	TRBJ2-5
CASSLPGQPQHF	TGTGCCAGCAGCTTACCCGGGCAGCCCCAGCATTTT	.	TRBV7-8	once	TRBJ1-5
CASRPSGSYEQYF	TGTGCCAGCAGGCCTAGCGGCTCCTACGAGCAGTACTTC	TRBD2	TRBV27	.	TRBJ2-7
CASSTGQGFSRTQETQYF	TGTGCCAGTAGTACGGGACAGGGGTTTTCGAGGACCCAGGAGACCCAGTACTTC	TRBD1	TRBV19	.	TRBJ2-5
CASSDPEEREVLYNEQFF	TGTGCCAGCAGTGACCCCGAAGAGCGGGAGGTATTATACAATGAGCAGTTCTTC	TRBD2	TRBV6-4	few	TRBJ2-1
CASSQDVLGGVSGANVLTF	TGTGCCAGCAGCCAAGATGTCCTGGGCGGGGTCTCTGGGGCCAACGTCCTGACTTTC	.	TRBV14	.	TRBJ2-6
CASSLRLATFTDTQYF	TGTGCCAGCAGCTTACGACTAGCTACGTTCACAGATACGCAGTATTTT	TRBD2	TRBV5-8	.	TRBJ2-3
CASSLLLGRGFPYF	TGTGCCAGCAGTTTACTGCTCGGGAGGGGATTCCCGTACTTC	TRBD2	TRBV28	once	TRBJ2-5
CASSIASGYAKNIQYF	TGTGCCAGTAGTATAGCCTCGGGGTACGCCAAAAACATTCAGTACTTC	.	TRBV19	.	TRBJ2-4
CASSLDGGPGVTYEQYF	TGTGCCAGCAGCTTAGATGGGGGACCGGGGGTCACCTACGAGCAGTACTTC	.	TRBV7-2	.	TRBJ2-7
CSVVKLVQGSEAFF	TGCAGCGTTGTCAAGTTGGTACAGGGGTCGGAAGCTTTCTTT	TRBD1	TRBV29-1	.	TRBJ1-1
CASSYGGRAYNEQFF	TGTGCCAGCAGTTACGGGGGGAGGGCCTACAATGAGCAGTTCTTC	TRBD2	TRBV6-5	.	TRBJ2-1
CSVELGLRPYEQYF	TGCAGCGTTGAACTAGGTCTCCGTCCCTACGAGCAGTACTTC	.	TRBV29-1	.	TRBJ2-7
CASREGQRLNTEAFF	TGCGCCAGCAGGGAAGGACAGCGCCTGAACACTGAAGCTTTCTTT	.	TRBV10-2	.	TRBJ1-1
CASSLGSFSPLHF	TGTGCCAGCAGCTTAGGCAGTTTTTCACCCCTCCACTTT	.	TRBV7-3	.	TRBJ1-6
CASSLSGSGRAKNIQYF	TGTGCCAGCAGTTTATCAGGTAGCGGGAGAGCCAAAAACATTCAGTACTTC	TRBD2	TRBV28	.	TRBJ2-4
CASSAQTGVPPIYTF	TGTGCCAGCAGCGCCCAGACAGGGGTACCACCTATCTACACCTTC	TRBD1	TRBV9	.	TRBJ1-2
CASSPGTGGNQPQHF	TGTGCCAGCAGCCCCGGGACAGGGGGCAATCAGCCCCAGCATTTT	TRBD1	TRBV7-9	few	TRBJ1-5
CASSPEYRDRGDEQYF	TGTGCCAGCAGTCCGGAATACCGGGACAGGGGTGACGAGCAGTACTTC	TRBD1	TRBV28	.	TRBJ2-7
CAISESGASGRAGFVNEQFF	TGTGCCATCAGTGAGTCGGGGGCTAGCGGGAGGGCCGGGTTTGTGAATGAGCAGTTCTTC	TRBD2	TRBV10-3	.	TRBJ2-1
CAWSEQSTSGNTIYF	TGTGCCTGGAGCGAACAGTCAACCTCTGGAAACACCATATATTTT	.	TRBV30	.	TRBJ1-3
CASSLENSQNYGYTF	TGCGCCAGCAGCTTGGAGAACAGCCAAAACTATGGCTACACCTTC	.	TRBV5-1	.	TRBJ1-2
CASSLTGFGTEAFF	TGTGCCAGCAGCCTGACTGGCTTCGGGACTGAAGCTTTCTTT	.	TRBV14	many	TRBJ1-1
CASSYPGEDTQYF	TGTGCCAGCAGTTACCCGGGAGAAGATACGCAGTATTTT	.	TRBV6-6	.	TRBJ2-3
CAISAGANYGYTF	TGTGCCATCAGTGCAGGGGCTAACTATGGCTACACCTTC	.	TRBV10-3	.	TRBJ1-2
CAAGASGRASNEQFF	TGTGCCGCGGGGGCTAGCGGGAGGGCCAGCAATGAGCAGTTCTTC	TRBD2	TRBV7-9	.	TRBJ2-1
CASSPQVRTGEIF	TGTGCCAGCAGCCCACAAGTCCGGACAGGGGAGATTTTT	TRBD1	TRBV5-8	.	TRBJ1-5
CATLRDRPLSGANVLTF	TGTGCCACCCTCCGGGACAGGCCGCTCTCTGGGGCCAACGTCCTGACTTTC	TRBD1	TRBV27	.	TRBJ2-6
CASSPPGINQPQHF	TGTGCCAGCAGTCCTCCCGGGATCAATCAGCCCCAGCATTTT	.	TRBV27	.	TRBJ1-5
CASSVSTSYEQYF	TGTGCCAGCAGTGTTTCTACCTCCTACGAGCAGTACTTC	.	TRBV2	.	TRBJ2-7
CASSLGFIISGTINSPLHF	TGTGCCAGCAGTTTAGGTTTTATTATTAGCGGGACGATTAATTCACCCCTCCACTTT	.	TRBV28	few	TRBJ1-6
CASSQDRPTGELFF	TGCGCCAGCAGCCAAGACAGGCCCACCGGGGAGCTGTTTTTT	.	TRBV4-3	.	TRBJ2-2
CASSEPREAEAFF	TGTGCCAGCAGCGAGCCCCGGGAGGCTGAAGCTTTCTTT	.	TRBV12-3/TRBV12-4	few	TRBJ1-1